The 17 T cell receptor beta chains below all came from one sample that was sequenced in a study of blood T cell repertoires in COVID-19. Sequencing was performed with immunoSEQ multiplex PCR; in TCRdb, only in-frame clones are kept and a portion is missing. The sample holds 90,000 to 130,000 clones, just over 85% seen once. Sequencing was carried out using peripheral blood. These receptor sequences come from a human donor in a cohort sampled during active COVID-19.

The V gene is TRBV10-1, the J gene TRBJ2-7, with a possible D match to TRBD2 (5 bases). CDR1 and CDR2 from the germline V gene are WNHNN and SYGVQD (reference sequence). The CDR3 covers 13 residues. Deletions cut 4 bases from V and 0 bases from J, with 7 bases between. As DNA, the CDR3 is TGCGCCAGCAGTGCCGGGAACTCCTACGAGCAGTACTTC. It codes for CASSAGNSYEQYF.

The V and J genes are TRBV7-3 and TRBJ2-7; 9 bases map to TRBD2. With 3 bases clipped from V and 2 bases from J, the junction kept 2 bases outside the gene matches. The germline gives CDR1 SGHTA, CDR2 FQGTGA. The CDR3 has 14 residues. The CDR3 bases are TGTGCCAGCAGCTTTGCGGGGGGGGCCTACGAGCAGTACTTC. Translating it yields CASSFAGGAYEQYF.

Only one count was recorded for this clone. The junction differs from germline at one of its ends, possibly a read error. This sequence joins TRBV30 and TRBJ2-1; 10 bases are a match to TRBD2. Germline lookup yields CDR1 GTSNPN and CDR2 SVGIG (reference sequence). This CDR3 region has 13 residues. CDR3 in amino acids: CAWSVPSGRAALF. The DNA for the CDR3 is TGTGCCTGGAGTGTACCCAGCGGGAGGGCCGCGCTCTTC.

The chain joins TRBV28 to TRBJ1-2, with 11 bases matching TRBD1. Germline V gives CDR1 MDHEN, CDR2 SYDVKM. This CDR3 is built from 14 residues. V gave up 5 bases and J gave up 8 bases; unmatched junction bases: 7. The chain's CDR3 is CASSPGTGGSGYTF. The CDR3 region has the DNA TGTGCCAGCAGTCCCGGGACAGGGGGGAGCGGCTACACCTTC.

V gene TRBV5-1 combines with J gene TRBJ2-7, with D unresolved. The V gene's germline CDR1 is SGHRS and CDR2 YFSETQ. The CDR3 extends over 13 amino acids. V gave up 0 bases and J gave up 3 bases, with 7 bases separating them. The CDR3 loop reads CASSLGQDYEQYF. CDR3 coding DNA: TGCGCCAGCAGCTTGGGGCAGGACTACGAGCAGTACTTC.

This clone was seen a handful of times. The chain couples TRBV18 to TRBJ2-7, with 10 nucleotides matching TRBD1. The length of the CDR3 is 15 residues. CDR1 and CDR2 from the germline V gene are KGHSH and LQKENI. The V segment lost 3 bases and the J segment 5 bases; nucleotides outside the gene matches: 7. The CDR3 bases are TGTGCCAGCTCACCCCGGGGACAGGGGTACAACGAGCAGTACTTC. It translates to CASSPRGQGYNEQYF.

The chain employs TRBV6-1 and TRBJ1-4; D might be TRBD1 (5 bases). V lost 2 bases and J lost 11, with 12 bases in between. The CDR3 is 13 residues long. Germline-derived CDR1 and CDR2 are MNHNS and SASEGT. As DNA, the CDR3 is TGTGCCAGCAGTGAATTAGGGGCGGGGAAACTGTTTTTT. Its protein product is CASSELGAGKLFF.

The chain recombines TRBV7-2 with TRBJ2-1; 10 bases map to TRBD2. The CDR3 loop spans 14 amino acids. CDR1 is SGHTA, CDR2 FQGNSA, per germline. V lost 5 bases and J lost 8; bases outside the gene matches: 6. The CDR3 DNA follows: TGTGCCAGCAGCCTTAGCGGGAGGTTCGATGAGCAGTTCTTC. Its protein is CASSLSGRFDEQFF.

The chain has TRBV27 and TRBJ2-7; TRBD1 might be the D (5 bases). The ends were cut back, 4 bases at V and 2 bases at J, with 12 bases in the middle. Germline CDR1 reads MNHEY; CDR2 reads SMNVEV (reference sequence). The CDR3 has 14 residues. In DNA form, the CDR3 reads TGTGCCAGCAGTTCTTCAGGGTATACCTACGAGCAGTACTTC. Translating it yields CASSSSGYTYEQYF.

CDR3 region: CSASLAAGGAYEQFF. CDR3 bases: TGCAGTGCTAGTTTGGCGGCGGGAGGCGCCTATGAGCAGTTCTTC. The chain recombines TRBV20-1 with TRBJ2-1; 8 bases are shared with TRBD2. Losses at the gene ends were 3 bases for V and 8 bases for J; bases not matched to a gene: 12. Germline V gene sequence: CDR1 DFQATT, CDR2 SNEGSKA (reference sequence). The CDR3 spans 15 residues.

This clone showed up just a few times. The CDR3 sequence: CASSQGRTVQETQYF. The DNA for the CDR3 is TGTGCCAGCAGCCAGGGTCGGACAGTCCAAGAGACCCAGTACTTC. The chain employs TRBV3-1 (or the pseudogene TRBV3-2) and TRBJ2-5; weak D call: TRBD1 (6 bases). The CDR3 has 15 amino acids. V lost 3 bases, J lost 1 base, and 12 bases lay in between. Per germline, CDR1 LGHDT and CDR2 YNNKEL (reference sequence).

V gene TRBV5-1 combines with J gene TRBJ2-7; D remains unclear. The CDR3 has 14 residues. Germline V gene data show CDR1 as SGHRS and CDR2 as YFSETQ. Deletions cut 0 bases from V and 0 bases from J, with 7 bases between. The CDR3 DNA reads as TGCGCCAGCAGCTTGGGGCCTAGCTCCTACGAGCAGTACTTC. Protein sequence: CASSLGPSSYEQYF.

A single count supports this clone. This sequence joins TRBV2 and TRBJ2-3; TRBD2 agrees at 10 bases. This CDR3 comprises 15 residues. J lost 4 bases, V lost 6 bases, and 7 bases had no gene match. Germline CDR1 and CDR2: SNHLY and FYNNEI. CDR3 in DNA: TGTGCCAGCAGGGCAAGCGGGAGGGCCGCAGATACGCAGTATTTT. It translates to CASRASGRAADTQYF.

The gene calls are TRBV11-2 and TRBJ1-1; 11 bases fit TRBD1. The length of the CDR3 is 17 residues. CDR1 and CDR2 from the germline V gene are SGHAT and FQNNGV. The ends lost 4 bases at V and 2 bases at J; junction bases unmatched: 9. CDR3 protein: CASSYTWTGGQNTEAFF. CDR3 DNA sequence: TGTGCCAGCAGCTATACTTGGACAGGGGGCCAAAACACTGAAGCTTTCTTT. The complete variable domain, with remaining parts taken from reference TRBV11-2 and TRBJ1-1, reads EAGVAQSPRYKIIEKRQSVAFWCNPISGHATLYWYQQILGQGPKLLIQFQNNGVVDDSQLPKDRFSAERLKGVDSTLKIQPAKLEDSAVYLCASSYTWTGGQNTEAFFGQGTRLTVV.

The chain employs TRBV9 and TRBJ2-7; TRBD2 is a possible D gene (6 bases). CDR1 and CDR2 from the germline V gene are SGDLS and YYNGEE. The CDR3 extends over 15 amino acids. Trimming took off 0 bases at V and 5 bases at J, with 15 bases between the two ends. The CDR3 sequence: CASSVGTTPLNEQYF. In DNA form, the CDR3 reads TGTGCCAGCAGCGTAGGGACTACTCCCCTGAACGAGCAGTACTTC.

This clone has more than one count but fewer than ten. V and J are TRBV2 and TRBJ1-4; D uncertain. V was shortened by 6 bases and J by 8 bases, with 7 bases between the two germline ends. CDR1 is SNHLY and CDR2 is FYNNEI in the germline V gene. CDR3 length: 11 amino acids. The CDR3 here is CASRYTEKLFF. In DNA, the CDR3 is TGTGCCAGCAGATACACAGAAAAACTGTTTTTT.

The chain has TRBV27 and TRBJ1-4; D possibly corresponds to TRBD1 (6 bases). The ends were cut back, 3 bases at V and 10 bases at J, with 12 bases in the middle. The CDR3 loop spans 13 amino acids. Germline values: CDR1 MNHEY, CDR2 SMNVEV (reference sequence). CDR3 sequence (DNA): TGTGCCAGCAGTTTCGGGACACGAGGAAAACTGTTTTTT. This codes for CASSFGTRGKLFF.